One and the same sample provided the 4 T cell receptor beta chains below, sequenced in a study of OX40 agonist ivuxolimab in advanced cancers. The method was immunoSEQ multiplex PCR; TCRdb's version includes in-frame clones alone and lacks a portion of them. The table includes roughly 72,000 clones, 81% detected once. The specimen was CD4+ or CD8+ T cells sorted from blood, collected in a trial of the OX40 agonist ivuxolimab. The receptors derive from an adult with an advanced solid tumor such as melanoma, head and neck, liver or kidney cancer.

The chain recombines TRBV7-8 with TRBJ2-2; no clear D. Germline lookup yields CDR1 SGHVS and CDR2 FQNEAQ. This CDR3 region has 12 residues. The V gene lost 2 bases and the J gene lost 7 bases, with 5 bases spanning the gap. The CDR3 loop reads CASSLSIGELFF. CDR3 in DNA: TGTGCCAGCAGCTTATCGATCGGGGAGCTGTTTTTT.

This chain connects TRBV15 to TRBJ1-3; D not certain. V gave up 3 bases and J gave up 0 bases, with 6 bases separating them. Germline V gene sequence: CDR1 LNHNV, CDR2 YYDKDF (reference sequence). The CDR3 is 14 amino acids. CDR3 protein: CATSSRSSGNTIYF. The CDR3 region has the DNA TGTGCCACCAGCAGTCGGAGCTCTGGAAACACCATATATTTT.

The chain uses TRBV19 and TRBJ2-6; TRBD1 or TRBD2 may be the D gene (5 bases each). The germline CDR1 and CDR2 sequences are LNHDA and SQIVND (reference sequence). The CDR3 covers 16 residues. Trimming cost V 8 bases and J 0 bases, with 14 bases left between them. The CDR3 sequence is CASRPTGASGANVLTF. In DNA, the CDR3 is TGTGCCAGTCGACCCACCGGGGCCTCTGGGGCCAACGTCCTGACTTTC.

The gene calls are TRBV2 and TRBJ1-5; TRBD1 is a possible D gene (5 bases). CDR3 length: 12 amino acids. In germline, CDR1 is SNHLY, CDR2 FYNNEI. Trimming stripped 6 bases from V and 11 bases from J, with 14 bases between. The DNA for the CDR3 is TGTGCCAGCAGCCCCAGGGAGTCGGCCCAGCATTTT. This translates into CASSPRESAQHF.